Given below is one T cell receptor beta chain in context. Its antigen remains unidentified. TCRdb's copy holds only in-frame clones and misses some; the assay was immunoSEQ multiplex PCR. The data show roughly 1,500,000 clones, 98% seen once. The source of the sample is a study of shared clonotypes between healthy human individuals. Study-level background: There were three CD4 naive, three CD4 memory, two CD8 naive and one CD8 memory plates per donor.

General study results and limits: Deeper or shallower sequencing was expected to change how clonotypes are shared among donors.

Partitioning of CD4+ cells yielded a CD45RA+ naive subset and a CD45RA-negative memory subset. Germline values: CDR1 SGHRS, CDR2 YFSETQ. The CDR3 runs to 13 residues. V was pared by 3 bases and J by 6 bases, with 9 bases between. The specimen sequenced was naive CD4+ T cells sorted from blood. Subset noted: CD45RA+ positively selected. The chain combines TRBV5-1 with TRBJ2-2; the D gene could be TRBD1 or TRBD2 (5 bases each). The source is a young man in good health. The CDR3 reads CASSWDLSGELFF. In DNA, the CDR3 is TGCGCCAGCAGCTGGGACCTATCCGGGGAGCTGTTTTTT.